Following are 30 T cell receptor beta chains from one sample sequenced in a study of cytomegalovirus exposure and HLA in healthy donors. Primers: 60 Vbeta forward and 13 Jbeta reverse. This table comes from immunoSEQ multiplex PCR, and its TCRdb copy is limited to in-frame clones, with some not included. The data contain some 100,000 clones, less than 85% of them singletons. The specimen was PBMCs. Every receptor here comes from a man aged 50-59 years in good health and CMV-seropositive.

The V gene is TRBV7-2, the J gene TRBJ2-3; 11 nucleotides line up with TRBD2. This CDR3 region has 17 residues. Germline V gene lookup returns CDR1 SGHTA and CDR2 FQGNSA. The junction had 12 bases not matched to a gene; V was cut back by 3 bases and J by 7 bases. As DNA, the CDR3 is TGTGCCAGCAGCTTCCTTCCTAGCGGGGGGCGCGAGAATACGCAGTATTTT. Protein sequence: CASSFLPSGGRENTQYF.

The chain has TRBV7-2 and TRBJ2-7, with TRBD2 identical over 10 bases. Germline V gene sequence: CDR1 SGHTA, CDR2 FQGNSA. J gave up 4 bases and V 7 bases, and 10 bases lay outside the gene matches. The CDR3 is made up of 15 amino acids. CDR3 DNA sequence: TGTGCCAGCACCCGTACAGCGGGAGGGAATTACGAGCAGTACTTC. Translation gives CASTRTAGGNYEQYF.

As to this clone: At one of its ends the junction is not consistent with the germline gene, which may arise from a read error. This chain connects TRBV7-9 to TRBJ2-5; 12 nucleotides agree with TRBD1. Germline V gene sequence: CDR1 SEHNR, CDR2 FQNEAQ (reference sequence). The CDR3 consists of 15 residues. The CDR3 nucleotides are TGTTCCAGCAGCTCCGGGACAGGGGGCAGGGAGACCCAGTACTTC. Amino acid sequence: CSSSSGTGGRETQYF. The full variable domain, its missing parts supplied by reference TRBV7-9 and TRBJ2-5, is DTGVSQNPRHKITKRGQNVTFRCDPISEHNRLYWYRQTLGQGPEFLTYFQNEAQLEKSRLLSDRFSAERPKGSFSTLEIQRTEQGDSAMYLCSSSSGTGGRETQYFGPGTRLLVL.

With regard to this clone: Its ends do not fully match the called genes, so a read error is possible. This rearrangement joins TRBV6-1 to TRBJ2-1; TRBD2 might be the D (6 bases). Germline V gene data show CDR1 as MNHNS and CDR2 as SASEGT. This CDR3 spans 13 amino acids. This chain's CDR3 is CTSLGGQYNEQFF. The CDR3 DNA follows: TGTACCAGTCTGGGAGGACAATACAATGAGCAGTTCTTC.

This clone was counted a single time. The chain has TRBV29-1 and TRBJ2-3; possibly TRBD1 for D (6 bases). This CDR3 has 14 residues. Trimming removed 4 bases from V and 5 bases from J, with 16 bases in between. The V gene's germline CDR1 is SQVTM and CDR2 ANQGSEA. The CDR3 sequence: CSVATTGTQDTQYF. CDR3 bases: TGCAGCGTTGCAACTACAGGGACCCAAGATACGCAGTATTTT.

DNA for the CDR3: TGCGCCAGCAGCCAGTTGACTAGCGGGGTCAACACAGATACGCAGTATTTT. The encoded protein is CASSQLTSGVNTDTQYF. The rearrangement joins TRBV4-3 to TRBJ2-3; TRBD2 agrees at 11 bases. Germline loops: CDR1 LGHNA, CDR2 YSLEER. The trim removed 3 bases at V and 2 bases at J, leaving 7 bases unmatched. There are 17 residues in the CDR3.

The chain joins TRBV29-1 to TRBJ2-7; TRBD2 is a possible D gene (5 bases). The CDR3 totals 11 residues. Germline V gene sequence: CDR1 SQVTM, CDR2 ANQGSEA. V lost 7 bases to trimming and J lost 3 bases, with 10 bases between them. This chain's CDR3 is CSASGGYEQYF. DNA of the CDR3: TGCAGCGCCTCAGGAGGCTACGAGCAGTACTTC.

This clone came up once. This chain joins TRBV10-3 and TRBJ2-3; maybe TRBD2 (6 bases). Trimming cost V 6 bases and J 3 bases, with 7 bases left between them. The germline V gene encodes CDR1 ENHRY and CDR2 SYGVKD. This CDR3 region has 12 residues. The CDR3 sequence is CAISGTTDTQYF. For the CDR3, the DNA is TGTGCCATCAGCGGGACTACAGATACGCAGTATTTT.

The gene calls are TRBV5-4 and TRBJ2-5, with D possibly being TRBD1 (5 bases). This CDR3 is 16 amino acids long. Looked up from germline, CDR1 is SGHNT and CDR2 is YYREEE (reference sequence). V gave up 0 bases and J gave up 2 bases, with 14 bases separating them. The CDR3 here is CASSLEPTATQETQYF. The CDR3 DNA follows: TGTGCCAGCAGCTTGGAACCGACAGCGACGCAAGAGACCCAGTACTTC.

This clone occurred a few times. The rearrangement links TRBV10-3 to TRBJ1-1; D perhaps matches TRBD1 (6 bases). Germline-derived CDR1 and CDR2 are ENHRY and SYGVKD. Trimming stripped 3 bases from V and 0 bases from J, with 8 bases between. This CDR3 comprises 14 residues. In nucleotides, the CDR3 is TGTGCCATCAGTGACGGACAGATGAACACTGAAGCTTTCTTT. It translates to CAISDGQMNTEAFF.

The chain links TRBV5-1 to TRBJ2-5, with 12 bases aligning to TRBD2. The assigned J gene may be wrong: the sequence end matches TRBJ2-7 better. Germline loops: CDR1 SGHRS, CDR2 YFSETQ. This CDR3 contains 16 residues. The CDR3 reads CASSYSTTSGSYEQYF. The DNA for the CDR3 is TGCGCCAGCAGCTACTCCACGACTAGCGGGAGTTACGAGCAGTACTTC.

V usage is TRBV7-8 and J usage is TRBJ1-1; 9 bases line up with TRBD1. Trimming cost V 11 bases and J 4 bases; bases outside gene matches: 23. CDR1 is SGHVS, CDR2 FQNEAQ, per germline. The CDR3 is 18 residues long. The CDR3 sequence: CAHLNPGQGRKKGTEAFF. CDR3 sequence (DNA): TGTGCCCACCTCAACCCGGGACAGGGTAGGAAGAAAGGCACTGAAGCTTTCTTT.

The chain employs TRBV19 and TRBJ2-1; TRBD2 aligns across 10 bases. The CDR3 loop spans 16 amino acids. After removal of 5 bases from V and 9 bases from J, the junction contained 13 bases not matched to a gene. The V gene's germline CDR1 is LNHDA and CDR2 SQIVND (reference sequence). CDR3 region: CASSRSGRPPGGEQFF. The DNA for the CDR3 is TGTGCCAGTAGTCGTAGCGGGAGGCCACCCGGCGGTGAGCAGTTCTTC.

This chain links TRBV28 with TRBJ2-7; D is possibly TRBD1 (6 bases). Germline assignment: CDR1 MDHEN and CDR2 SYDVKM. The V and J ends lost 8 bases and 0 bases respectively, with 14 bases between them. The length of the CDR3 is 14 residues. For the CDR3, the DNA is TGTGCCAGCCCAAATAGGGGGAGCTCCTACGAGCAGTACTTC. This translates into CASPNRGSSYEQYF.

The chain uses TRBV5-1 and TRBJ1-1; TRBD1 matches 8 bases. Germline V gives CDR1 SGHRS, CDR2 YFSETQ. The V gene end was trimmed by 3 bases and the J gene end by 1 base; junction bases not matched to a gene: 2. There are 14 residues in the CDR3. The CDR3 DNA reads TGCGCCAGCAGCTGGGGACAGGCGAACACTGAAGCTTTCTTT. Protein product: CASSWGQANTEAFF.

This chain uses TRBV7-9 with TRBJ2-7; possible D gene TRBD2, 5 bases. CDR1 is SEHNR and CDR2 is FQNEAQ in the germline V gene (reference sequence). The CDR3 loop spans 14 amino acids. The ends were cut back, 5 bases at V and 0 bases at J, with 11 bases in the middle. Here the CDR3 reads CASSAAASSYEQYF. The CDR3 DNA sequence: TGTGCCAGCAGCGCAGCGGCCAGCTCCTACGAGCAGTACTTC.

There are a few counts of this clone. The gene calls are TRBV7-9 and TRBJ1-3, with 9 bases fitting TRBD1. Losses at the gene ends were 3 bases for V and 7 bases for J; bases not matched to a gene: 7. Germline CDR1 and CDR2: SEHNR and FQNEAQ (reference sequence). This CDR3 contains 15 residues. The CDR3 here is CASSFLSGTGNTIYF. The CDR3 DNA follows: TGTGCCAGCAGCTTCTTATCCGGGACAGGGAACACCATATATTTT.

This chain links TRBV5-5 with TRBJ2-7, with D perhaps matching TRBD2 (6 bases). CDR3 length: 14 residues. Between the trimmed V and J ends, which lost 0 bases and 7 bases, there was a span of 14 bases. The germline gives CDR1 SGHKS, CDR2 YYEKEE (reference sequence). The CDR3 here is CASSLGDGGWEQYF. CDR3 in DNA: TGTGCCAGCAGCTTGGGGGACGGAGGGTGGGAGCAGTACTTC.

The genes are TRBV27 and TRBJ1-6; a possible D gene is TRBD1 (5 bases). V was trimmed by 3 bases and J by 8 bases, leaving 14 bases between them. The germline V gene encodes CDR1 MNHEY and CDR2 SMNVEV (reference sequence). The CDR3 sequence is 15 residues long. CDR3 nucleotides: TGTGCCAGCAGTTTGTTTGGGACTTTCTATTCACCCCTCCACTTT. This sequence encodes CASSLFGTFYSPLHF.

This clone was detected only once. The chain is built from TRBV7-9 and TRBJ2-7; D is perhaps TRBD2 (5 bases). The CDR3 runs to 13 residues. V shed 5 bases and J shed 6 bases, with 14 bases lying between them. Germline CDR1 reads SEHNR; CDR2 reads FQNEAQ (reference sequence). CDR3 DNA: TGTGCCAGCAGCCGAAAGGAGGCCTTCGAGCAGTACTTC. Its translation: CASSRKEAFEQYF.

The CDR3 sequence: CASSLTSTGFSTDTQYF. The DNA for the CDR3 is TGTGCCAGCAGTCTTACATCGACAGGCTTTAGCACAGATACGCAGTATTTT. The chain couples TRBV28 to TRBJ2-3, with D maybe TRBD1 (6 bases). CDR1 and CDR2 (germline): MDHEN, SYDVKM. The CDR3 covers 17 residues. Trimming cost V 5 bases and J 0 bases, with 18 bases left between them. The whole variable domain, remainder taken from reference TRBV28 and TRBJ2-3, is DVKVTQSSRYLVKRTGEKVFLECVQDMDHENMFWYRQDPGLGLRLIYFSYDVKMKEKGDIPEGYSVSREKKERFSLILESASTNQTSMYLCASSLTSTGFSTDTQYFGPGTRLTVL.

This clone turned up a few times. This chain connects TRBV7-9 to TRBJ2-1; TRBD1 might be the D (5 bases). This CDR3 is built from 13 residues. Germline V gene sequence: CDR1 SEHNR, CDR2 FQNEAQ (reference sequence). The V gene lost 5 bases and the J gene lost 6 bases, with 11 bases spanning the gap. The chain's CDR3 is CASSPPQGNEQFF. For the CDR3, the DNA is TGTGCCAGCAGCCCACCCCAGGGCAATGAGCAGTTCTTC.

The rearrangement joins TRBV10-3 to TRBJ2-3, with 16 bases matching TRBD2. CDR3 length equals 19 residues. V dropped 2 bases and J dropped 2; count of bases not matched to a gene: 7. Germline V lookup: CDR1 ENHRY, CDR2 SYGVKD. The CDR3 DNA sequence: TGTGCCATCAGTGAGCGGGGACTAGCGGGAGGGCCGAACACAGATACGCAGTATTTT. Amino acids: CAISERGLAGGPNTDTQYF.

This clone was seen a single time. This chain links TRBV29-1 with TRBJ2-7, with D tentatively TRBD1 (5 bases). The germline V and J ends were trimmed by 0 bases and 8 bases, with 11 bases remaining between them. This CDR3 region has 12 residues. In germline, CDR1 is SQVTM, CDR2 ANQGSEA. The CDR3 DNA reads TGCAGCGTTGAAGAAAAAGGGGATCAGCAGTACTTC. Residues: CSVEEKGDQQYF.

This clone is a singleton in its sample. CDR3 DNA sequence: TGCGCCAGCAGCCATGACTTGGGCTCTGGGGCCAACGTCCTGACTTTC. Protein product: CASSHDLGSGANVLTF. This chain uses TRBV4-3 with TRBJ2-6; D is undetermined. CDR3 size: 16 residues. Germline V gene data show CDR1 as LGHNA and CDR2 as YSLEER. The V and J ends lost 3 bases and 0 bases respectively, with 9 bases between them.

In this sample, this clone turned up once. This sequence joins TRBV5-1 and TRBJ1-2; TRBD1 might be the D (5 bases). The germline V gene has CDR1 SGHRS and CDR2 YFSETQ. V was shortened by 0 bases and J by 6 bases, with 9 bases between the two germline ends. The CDR3 consists of 13 residues. This CDR3 is CASSLAGRDGYTF. CDR3 coding DNA: TGCGCCAGCAGCTTGGCCGGCAGGGATGGCTACACCTTC.

This clone has a single count. CDR3 amino acids: CASSPSGTSGFQETQYF. CDR3 coding DNA: TGCGCCAGCAGCCCCTCCGGGACTAGCGGGTTCCAAGAGACCCAGTACTTC. This chain uses TRBV5-1 with TRBJ2-5; 12 bases are a match to TRBD2. Trimming took 4 bases from V and 1 from J; bases not matched to a gene: 8. The germline V gene encodes CDR1 SGHRS and CDR2 YFSETQ. The CDR3 loop spans 17 amino acids.

The chain employs TRBV4-3 and TRBJ2-3, with TRBD2 identical over 12 bases. This CDR3 is built from 15 residues. Trimming took 5 bases from V and 4 from J; bases not matched to a gene: 4. Germline CDR1 is LGHNA and CDR2 is YSLEER. The CDR3 protein is CASSSLAGGADTQYF. The CDR3 DNA is TGCGCCAGCAGCTCACTAGCGGGGGGTGCAGATACGCAGTATTTT.

V is TRBV9 and J is TRBJ1-1, with 9 positions matching TRBD1. The CDR3 is made up of 12 amino acids. Unmatched junction bases numbered 5, after V lost 0 bases and J lost 14 bases. From germline, CDR1 is SGDLS and CDR2 YYNGEE. CDR3 nucleotides: TGTGCCAGCAGCGTAGGGGGGGACAGGGTCTTCTTT. Its translation: CASSVGGDRVFF.

The chain uses TRBV2 and TRBJ2-7, with D possibly being TRBD1 (6 bases). In germline, CDR1 is SNHLY, CDR2 FYNNEI. The CDR3 consists of 15 residues. The V end lost 7 bases, the J end lost 7 bases, and 23 bases lay between the germline ends. This CDR3 reads CASTPKGTFSLEQYF. As DNA, the CDR3 is TGTGCCAGCACCCCGAAGGGGACATTTTCTTTGGAGCAGTACTTC.